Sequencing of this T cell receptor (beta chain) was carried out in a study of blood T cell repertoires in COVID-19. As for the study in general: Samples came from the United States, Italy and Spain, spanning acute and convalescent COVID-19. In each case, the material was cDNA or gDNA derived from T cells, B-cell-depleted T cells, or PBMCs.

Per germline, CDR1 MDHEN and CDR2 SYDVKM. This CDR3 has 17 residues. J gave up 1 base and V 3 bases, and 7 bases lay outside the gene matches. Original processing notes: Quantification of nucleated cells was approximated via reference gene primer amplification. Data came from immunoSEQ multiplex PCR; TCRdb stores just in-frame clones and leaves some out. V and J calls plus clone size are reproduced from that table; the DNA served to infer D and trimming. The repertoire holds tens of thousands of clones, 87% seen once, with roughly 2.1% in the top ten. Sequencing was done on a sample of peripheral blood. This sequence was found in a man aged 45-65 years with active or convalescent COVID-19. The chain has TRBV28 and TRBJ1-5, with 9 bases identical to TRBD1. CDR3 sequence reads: CASSFPPQGASNQPQHF. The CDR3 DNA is TGTGCCAGCAGTTTCCCCCCACAGGGGGCGAGCAATCAGCCCCAGCATTTT. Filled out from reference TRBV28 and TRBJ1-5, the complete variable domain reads DVKVTQSSRYLVKRTGEKVFLECVQDMDHENMFWYRQDPGLGLRLIYFSYDVKMKEKGDIPEGYSVSREKKERFSLILESASTNQTSMYLCASSFPPQGASNQPQHFGDGTRLSIL.